This T cell receptor (beta chain) comes out of a study of vaccination effects on CD4 cells after COVID-19. Whole-study results and caveats: Researchers report that only 1 of 255 vaccine-induced clones in healthy vaccinees cross-reacted with common cold coronaviruses. Late post-vaccination, clones induced by infection and those induced by vaccine underwent marked clonal contraction.

CDR1 and CDR2 (germline): MGHRA, YSYEKL. The CDR3 consists of 14 residues. V shed 3 bases, J shed 6 bases, and the junction held 3 bases outside the gene matches. Measured with immunoSEQ multiplex PCR; TCRdb has only the in-frame clones, and not every one. In the table there are tens of thousands of clones, roughly 74% of which are singletons. Investigators separated out CD4+ T cells once 10 days of culture had passed. Subjects were given two BNT162b2 or mRNA-1273 vaccine doses. About this clone itself: Its matching antigen is unknown.

The genes are TRBV4-1 and TRBJ1-2; 11 bases fit TRBD1. This sample comprised CD4+ T cells from PBMCs cultured without peptide, obtained after COVID-19 vaccination. This sequence originates from a human donor who received a COVID-19 vaccine. In DNA form, the CDR3 reads TGCGCCAGCAGCCAGGACAGGGGGCGTAATGGCTACACCTTC. It translates to CASSQDRGRNGYTF.